These T cell receptor beta chains were read from a single sample in a study of lymphopenia after photon versus proton radiotherapy. The data were produced by immunoSEQ multiplex PCR, yet TCRdb's version contains in-frame clones alone and is incomplete. The top ten clones hold over 25% of a sample with approximately 58,000 clones, around 80% of them seen once. This specimen consisted of peripheral blood, obtained from a patient treated with photon-based radiotherapy. The receptors here all came from a man over 45 with gastric cancer. The conserved cysteine and the conserved F or W are not part of the CDR3 here. Fields, in order: V gene, CDR3 protein.

>TRBV2
ASRGKLGVNTGELF
>TRBV7-2
ASTGGYGTDTQY
>TRBV19
ASSISLGYREYTGELF
>TRBV19
ASRRTGVTYEQY
>TRBV19
ASSTRTSATSYNEQF
>TRBV6-5
ASSEVSHDGSF
>TRBV21-1
ASSKGGHTYTQY
>TRBV5-1
ASSLDLAQQSSYNEQF
>TRBV5-1
ASSQTSPRYNEQF
>TRBV18
ASSPSKGAYEQY
>TRBV27
ASSPGQGAGEQY
>TRBV5-1
ASRVSASSYEQY
>TRBV11-2
ASSSRGVVLDTQY
>TRBV7-2
ASSLRQTNTEAF
>TRBV19
ASGEYGVEKLF
>TRBV21-1
ASSKGLAGRTNLTDTQY
>TRBV5-1
ASSLEGISGVGANVLT
>TRBV19
ASSMAGPASPQH
>TRBV7-2
ASSRPLAGERNEQF
>TRBV4-1
ASSPLGGGRGGYT
>TRBV27
ASSFRNNYGYT
>TRBV7-2
ASRQGLAGDTETQY
>TRBV27
ASSPGGEEQPQH
>TRBV6-5
ASTGWGGRFYEQY
>TRBV19
ASRSPAWPYNEQF
>TRBV9
ASSVAGSTDTQY